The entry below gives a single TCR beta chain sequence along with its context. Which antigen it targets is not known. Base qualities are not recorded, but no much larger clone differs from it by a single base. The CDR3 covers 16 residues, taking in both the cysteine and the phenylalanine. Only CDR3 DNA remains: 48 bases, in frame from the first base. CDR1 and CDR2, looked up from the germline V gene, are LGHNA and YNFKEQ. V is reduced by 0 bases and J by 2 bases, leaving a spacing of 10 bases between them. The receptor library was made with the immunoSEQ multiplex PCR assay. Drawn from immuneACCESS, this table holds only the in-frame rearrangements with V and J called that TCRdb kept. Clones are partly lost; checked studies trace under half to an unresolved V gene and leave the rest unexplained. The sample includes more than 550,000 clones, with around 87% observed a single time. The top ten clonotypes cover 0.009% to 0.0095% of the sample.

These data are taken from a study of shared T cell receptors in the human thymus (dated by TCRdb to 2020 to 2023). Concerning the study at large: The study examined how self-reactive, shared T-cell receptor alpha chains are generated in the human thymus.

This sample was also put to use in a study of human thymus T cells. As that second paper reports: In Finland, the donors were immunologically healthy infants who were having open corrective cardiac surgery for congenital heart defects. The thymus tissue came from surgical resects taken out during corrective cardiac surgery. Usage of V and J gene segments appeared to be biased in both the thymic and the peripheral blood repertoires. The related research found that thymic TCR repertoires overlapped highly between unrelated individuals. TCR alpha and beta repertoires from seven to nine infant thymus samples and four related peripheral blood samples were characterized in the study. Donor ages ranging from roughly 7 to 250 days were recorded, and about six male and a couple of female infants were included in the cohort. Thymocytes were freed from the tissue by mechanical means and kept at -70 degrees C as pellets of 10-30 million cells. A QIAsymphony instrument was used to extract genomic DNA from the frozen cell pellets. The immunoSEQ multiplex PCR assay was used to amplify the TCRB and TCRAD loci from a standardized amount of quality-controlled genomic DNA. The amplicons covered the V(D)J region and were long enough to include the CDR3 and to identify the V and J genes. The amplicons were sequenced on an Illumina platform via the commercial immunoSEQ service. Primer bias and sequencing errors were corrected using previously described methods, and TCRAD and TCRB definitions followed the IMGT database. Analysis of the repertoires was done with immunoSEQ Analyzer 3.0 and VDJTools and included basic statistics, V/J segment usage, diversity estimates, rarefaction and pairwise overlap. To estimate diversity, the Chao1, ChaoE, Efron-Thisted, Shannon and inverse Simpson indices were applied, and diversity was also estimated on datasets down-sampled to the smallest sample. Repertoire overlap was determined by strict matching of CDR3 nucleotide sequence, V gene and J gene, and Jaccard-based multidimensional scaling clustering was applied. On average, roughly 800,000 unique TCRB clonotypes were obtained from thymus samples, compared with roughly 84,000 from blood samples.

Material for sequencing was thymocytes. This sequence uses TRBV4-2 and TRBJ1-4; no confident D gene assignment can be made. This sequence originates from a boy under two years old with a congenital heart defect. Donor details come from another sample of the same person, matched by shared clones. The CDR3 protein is CASSQDPRFTNEKLFF. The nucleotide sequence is TGTGCCAGCAGCCAAGATCCCAGGTTCACTAATGAAAAACTGTTTTTT.